Detailed here is one T cell receptor (beta chain). Its antigen is currently not known. No base quality values were provided; no much bigger clone lies one nucleotide off. The sample comes from a study of a mutant IDH1 vaccine in newly diagnosed glioma (dated by TCRdb to about 2021). General notes on the study: In the chemotherapy-containing groups, vaccination started alongside temozolomide cycles, whereas in patients who had radiotherapy alone it started 4-6 weeks after radiotherapy. The 30 to 40 treated patients were about 60% male and around 40% female, with a mean age of roughly 40 years. Prior to enrollment, patients had been given standard therapy consisting of radiotherapy alone, temozolomide alone, or radiochemotherapy with temozolomide, with the combination given to most patients. The week-35 safety follow-up took place at visit V12, and the week-47 end of study took place at visit V13. Peripheral blood samples were drawn at six visits, namely V03 (baseline), V05, V07, V10, V12 and V13. Longitudinal TCRB deep sequencing was performed for about two dozen treated patients wherever samples were available for exploratory analyses. Study-wide conclusions, independent of this receptor: Pseudoprogression appeared unrelated to alterations in the top peripheral T cell clonotypes detected by TCRB sequencing. The authors noted that analyses of patient blood samples could not be reproduced because of sample limitations. PBMC samples for TCRB deep sequencing were selected based on availability. Immune responses induced by the vaccine were seen in around 94% of patients across multiple MHC alleles.

Per the publication, the time point label means: week 35, safety follow-up. Every vaccine dose consisted of 300 ug of a 20-mer mutant IDH1 peptide in Montanide, administered subcutaneously together with topical imiquimod. Patients were given eight vaccinations, in weeks 1, 3, 5, 7, 11, 15, 19 and 23, which matched visits V03 through V10. The donors had newly diagnosed IDH1-mutant astrocytomas of WHO grade 3 or 4 that showed loss of nuclear ATRX. The samples were drawn from NOA16, a multicentre, single-arm, open-label phase I trial in Germany that tested a mutant IDH1 peptide vaccine in humans for the first time. The DNeasy Blood and Tissue Kit was used to extract genomic DNA from EDTA blood for TCRB sequencing. V gives up 0 bases and J gives up 8 bases, and the segment between their germline ends measures 11 bases. Based on the germline V gene (reference sequence), the CDR1 and CDR2 sequences are LNHNV and YYDKDF. The CDR3 spans 15 residues, from the cysteine through the phenylalanine. The DNA shown is the 45-base CDR3, in frame from base 1.

Library generation was performed with the immunoSEQ multiplex PCR assay. Following the manufacturer's protocol, the hsTCRB Kit was used to amplify rearranged TCR beta chain sequences. TCRB libraries were sequenced on an Illumina MiSeq. The authors processed their data as follows. Demultiplexing, trimming and gene mapping were performed with the kit vendor's proprietary platform. In its TCRdb copy, this immuneACCESS table keeps in-frame sequences only and misses some clones. Where compared with another copy, unresolved V genes explain less than half of these, and the others have no known cause. V and J calls and clone size come straight from that table; D and trimming were deduced from the DNA. The sample profile shows about 60,000 clones; under 90% of them were found once. In total, the top ten clones hold about 4.2% of the sample.

The clonotype comes from a man aged 25-45 years with glioma. The chain uses TRBV15 and TRBJ1-6; the D gene lacks a confident call. This specimen consisted of PBMCs, obtained from a glioma patient whose treatment included an IDH1 peptide vaccine. In nucleotides, the sequence is TGTGCCACCAGCAGAGAACTGTTGGGCTATTCACCCCTCCACTTT. Translated, this gives CATSRELLGYSPLHF.